This entry describes one T cell receptor beta chain. Its antigen is not known. It was CD45RO-negative cells, positively selected for CCR7, that made up naive CD8 cells, with terminally differentiated effector memory CD45RA+ cells excluded. Nashville, Tennessee was home to all donors, who were Caucasian adults. The repertoire was sequenced with immunoSEQ multiplex PCR; TCRdb's copy has only in-frame clones and lacks some. The sample includes 660,000 or so clones, about 95% seen only once; the top ten take roughly 0.1%. The sample comes from a study of shared clonotypes between healthy human individuals. Broader study findings: Sharing across a handful of donors was seen in around 5% of naive CD4 clonotypes.

The germline CDR1 and CDR2 sequences are SGDLS and YYNGEE. J lost 0 bases, V lost 4 bases, and 11 bases had no gene match. This CDR3 region has 19 residues. J is TRBJ2-1 and V is TRBV9, with 12 bases fitting TRBD2. This receptor was identified in a woman in her twenties or thirties in good health. The sample consisted of naive CD8+ T cells sorted from blood. The CDR3 DNA is TGTGCCAGCAGCCCAAGAACTCTAGCGGGAGGGCCCTCCTACAATGAGCAGTTCTTC. Encoded protein: CASSPRTLAGGPSYNEQFF.